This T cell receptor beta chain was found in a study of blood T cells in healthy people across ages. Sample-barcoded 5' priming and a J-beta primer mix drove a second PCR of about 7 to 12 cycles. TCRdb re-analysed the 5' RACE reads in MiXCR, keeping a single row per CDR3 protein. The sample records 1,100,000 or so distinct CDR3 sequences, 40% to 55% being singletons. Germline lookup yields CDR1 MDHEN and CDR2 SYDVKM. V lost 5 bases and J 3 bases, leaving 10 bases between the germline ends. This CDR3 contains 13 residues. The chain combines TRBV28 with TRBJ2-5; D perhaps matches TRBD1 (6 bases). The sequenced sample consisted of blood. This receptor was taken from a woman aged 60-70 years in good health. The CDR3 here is CASSENREETQYF. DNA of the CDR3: TGTGCCAGCAGTGAGAACAGGGAAGAGACCCAGTACTTC.